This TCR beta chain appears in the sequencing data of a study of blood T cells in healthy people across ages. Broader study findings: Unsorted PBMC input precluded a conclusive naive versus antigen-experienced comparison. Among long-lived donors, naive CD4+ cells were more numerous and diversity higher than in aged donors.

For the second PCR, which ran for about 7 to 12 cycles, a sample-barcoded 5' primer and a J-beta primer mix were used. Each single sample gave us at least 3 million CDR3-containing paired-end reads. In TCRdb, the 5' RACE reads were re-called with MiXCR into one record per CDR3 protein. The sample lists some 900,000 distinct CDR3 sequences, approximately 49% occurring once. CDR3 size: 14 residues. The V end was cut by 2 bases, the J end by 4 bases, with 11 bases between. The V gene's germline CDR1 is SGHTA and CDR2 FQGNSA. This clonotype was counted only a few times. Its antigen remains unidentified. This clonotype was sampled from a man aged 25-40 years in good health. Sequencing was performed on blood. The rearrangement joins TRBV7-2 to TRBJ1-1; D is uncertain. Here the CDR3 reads CASSLMGGPTEAFF. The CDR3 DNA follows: TGTGCCAGCAGCTTAATGGGTGGGCCCACTGAAGCTTTCTTT.